The 3 T cell receptor beta chains below all came from one sample that was sequenced in a study of patients and donors after allogeneic stem cell transplantation. TCRdb processed the RT-PCR reads anew with MiXCR; each CDR3 protein has one entry. Here the sample spans about 160,000 distinct CDR3 sequences, 24% being singletons. The sample consisted of blood, either unsorted or a sorted T cell fraction (not recorded which). The receptors derive from a human donor who was either an allogeneic HSCT recipient or a stem cell or donor lymphocyte infusion donor (not recorded which). It is not recorded whose cells these are; they may come from a transplant donor.

The J gene is TRBJ1-4, the V gene TRBV3-1, with D maybe TRBD1 (6 bases). Germline values: CDR1 LGHDT, CDR2 YNNKEL (reference sequence). The CDR3 extends over 15 amino acids. V was shortened by 0 bases and J by 6 bases, with 11 bases between the two germline ends. CDR3 nucleotide sequence: TGTGCCAGCAGCCAAGATTGGGGGCCCTATGAAAAACTGTTTTTT. Protein sequence: CASSQDWGPYEKLFF.

The chain uses TRBV20-1 and TRBJ1-3; the D gene is possibly TRBD1 (5 bases). V was clipped by 2 bases and J by 0 bases, with 11 bases between them. Germline V gene data show CDR1 as DFQATT and CDR2 as SNEGSKA (reference sequence). The CDR3 contains 15 residues. CDR3 loop: CSARKGTSSGNTIYF. Written as DNA, the CDR3 is TGCAGTGCTAGAAAGGGGACGAGCTCTGGAAACACCATATATTTT.

The genes are TRBV15 and TRBJ2-3; 9 positions match TRBD1. Germline V gene sequence: CDR1 LNHNV, CDR2 YYDKDF (reference sequence). This CDR3 region has 17 residues. V lost 0 bases, J lost 5 bases, and 9 bases stayed unmatched. The CDR3 loop reads CATSRDGNRGPGDTQYF. Written as DNA, the CDR3 is TGTGCCACCAGCAGAGATGGAAACAGGGGGCCGGGAGATACGCAGTATTTT.